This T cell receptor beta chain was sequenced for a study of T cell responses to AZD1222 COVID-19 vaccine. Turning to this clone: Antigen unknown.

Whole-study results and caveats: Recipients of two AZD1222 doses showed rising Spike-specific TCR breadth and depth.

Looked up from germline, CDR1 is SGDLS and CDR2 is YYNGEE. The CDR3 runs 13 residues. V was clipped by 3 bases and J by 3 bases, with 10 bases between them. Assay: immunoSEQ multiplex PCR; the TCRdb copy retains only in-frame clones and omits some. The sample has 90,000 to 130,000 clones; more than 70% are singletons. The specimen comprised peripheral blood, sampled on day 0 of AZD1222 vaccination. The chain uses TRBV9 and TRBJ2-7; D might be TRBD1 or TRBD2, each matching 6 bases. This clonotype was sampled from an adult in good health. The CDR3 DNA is TGTGCCAGCAGCGAACAGGGAGGCTACGAGCAGTACTTC. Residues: CASSEQGGYEQYF.